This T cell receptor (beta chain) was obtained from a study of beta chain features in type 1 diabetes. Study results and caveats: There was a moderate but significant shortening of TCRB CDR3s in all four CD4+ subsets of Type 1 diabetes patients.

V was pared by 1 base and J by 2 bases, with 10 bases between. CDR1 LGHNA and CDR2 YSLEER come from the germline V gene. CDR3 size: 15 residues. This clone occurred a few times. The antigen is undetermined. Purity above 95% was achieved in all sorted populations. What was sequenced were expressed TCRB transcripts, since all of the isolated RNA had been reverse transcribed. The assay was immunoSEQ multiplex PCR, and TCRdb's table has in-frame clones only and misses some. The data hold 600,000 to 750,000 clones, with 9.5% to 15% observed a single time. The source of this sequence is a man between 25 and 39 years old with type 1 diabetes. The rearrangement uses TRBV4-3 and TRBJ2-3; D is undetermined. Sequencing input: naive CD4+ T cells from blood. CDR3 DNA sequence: TGCGCCAGCAGCCAAGTAAGGACCTACACAGATACGCAGTATTTT. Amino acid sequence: CASSQVRTYTDTQYF.